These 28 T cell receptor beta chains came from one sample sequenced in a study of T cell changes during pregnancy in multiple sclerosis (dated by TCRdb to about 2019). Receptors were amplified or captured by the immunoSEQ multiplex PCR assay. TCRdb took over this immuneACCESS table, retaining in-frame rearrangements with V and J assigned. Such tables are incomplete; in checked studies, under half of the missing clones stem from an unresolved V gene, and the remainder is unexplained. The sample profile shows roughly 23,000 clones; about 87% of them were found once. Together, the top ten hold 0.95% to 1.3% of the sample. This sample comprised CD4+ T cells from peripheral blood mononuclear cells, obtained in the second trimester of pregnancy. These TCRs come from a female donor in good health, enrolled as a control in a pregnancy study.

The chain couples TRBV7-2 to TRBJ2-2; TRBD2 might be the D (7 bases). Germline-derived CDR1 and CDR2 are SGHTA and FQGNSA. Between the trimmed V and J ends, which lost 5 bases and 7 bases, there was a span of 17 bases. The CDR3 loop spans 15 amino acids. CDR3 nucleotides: TGTGCCAGCAGCCCGGACACAGGGAGGGTCGGGGAGCTGTTTTTT. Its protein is CASSPDTGRVGELFF.

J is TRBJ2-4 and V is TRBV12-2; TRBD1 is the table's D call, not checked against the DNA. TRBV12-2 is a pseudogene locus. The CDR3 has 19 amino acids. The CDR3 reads CASRLGSSLEGAFKNIQYF. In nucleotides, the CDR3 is TGTGCAAGTCGCTTAGGGTCATCTTTGGAGGGGGCCTTCAAAAACATTCAGTACTTC.

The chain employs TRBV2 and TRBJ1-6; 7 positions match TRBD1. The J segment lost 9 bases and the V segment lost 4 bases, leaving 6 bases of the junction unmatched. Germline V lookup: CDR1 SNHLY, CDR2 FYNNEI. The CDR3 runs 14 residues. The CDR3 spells CASSGTGHRSPLHF. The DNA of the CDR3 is TGTGCCAGCAGTGGGACAGGTCATCGTTCACCCCTCCACTTT.

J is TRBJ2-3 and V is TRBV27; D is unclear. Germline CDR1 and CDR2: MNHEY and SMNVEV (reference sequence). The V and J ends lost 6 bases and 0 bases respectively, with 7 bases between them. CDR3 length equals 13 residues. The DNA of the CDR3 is TGTGCCAGCAGGAGAGCTAGCACAGATACGCAGTATTTT. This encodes CASRRASTDTQYF.

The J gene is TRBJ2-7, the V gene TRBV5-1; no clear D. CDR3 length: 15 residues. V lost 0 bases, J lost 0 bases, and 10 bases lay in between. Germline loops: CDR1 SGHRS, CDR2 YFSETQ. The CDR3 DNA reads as TGCGCCAGCAGCTTGGTGAGCACCTCCTCCTACGAGCAGTACTTC. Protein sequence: CASSLVSTSSYEQYF.

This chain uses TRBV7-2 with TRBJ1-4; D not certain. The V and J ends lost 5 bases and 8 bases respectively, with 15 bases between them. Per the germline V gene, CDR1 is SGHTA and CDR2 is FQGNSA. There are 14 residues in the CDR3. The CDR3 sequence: CASSPRGGSEKLFF. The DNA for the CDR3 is TGTGCCAGCAGCCCGCGGGGAGGGAGCGAAAAACTGTTTTTT. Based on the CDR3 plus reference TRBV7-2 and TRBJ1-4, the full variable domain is GAGVSQSPSNKVTEKGKDVELRCDPISGHTALYWYRQSLGQGLEFLIYFQGNSAPDKSGLPSDRFSAERTGGSVSTLTIQRTQQEDSAVYLCASSPRGGSEKLFFGSGTQLSVL.

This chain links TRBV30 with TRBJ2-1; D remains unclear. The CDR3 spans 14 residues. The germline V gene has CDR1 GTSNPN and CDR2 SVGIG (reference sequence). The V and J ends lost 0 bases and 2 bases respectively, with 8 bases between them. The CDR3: CAWSVGSPYNEQFF. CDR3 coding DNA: TGTGCCTGGAGTGTGGGCAGTCCCTACAATGAGCAGTTCTTC.

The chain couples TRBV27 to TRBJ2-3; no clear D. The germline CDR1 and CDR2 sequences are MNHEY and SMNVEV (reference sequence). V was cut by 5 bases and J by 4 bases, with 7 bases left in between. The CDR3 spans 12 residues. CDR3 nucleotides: TGTGCCAGCAGTCCCCACTCAGATACGCAGTATTTT. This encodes CASSPHSDTQYF.

The CDR3 spells CATSREAGQGEPQHF. The CDR3 DNA reads as TGTGCCACCAGCAGGGAAGCGGGACAGGGGGAGCCCCAGCATTTT. The chain uses TRBV15 and TRBJ1-5; TRBD1 agrees at 11 bases. The CDR3 consists of 15 residues. From germline, CDR1 is LNHNV and CDR2 YYDKDF (reference sequence). V lost 3 bases, J lost 8 bases, and 6 bases stayed unmatched.

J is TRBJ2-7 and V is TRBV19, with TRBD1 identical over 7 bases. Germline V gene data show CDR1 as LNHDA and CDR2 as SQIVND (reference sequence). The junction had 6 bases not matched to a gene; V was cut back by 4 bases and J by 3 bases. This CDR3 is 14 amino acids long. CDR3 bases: TGTGCCAGTAGTACTGGGGACAGTCGCTACGAGCAGTACTTC. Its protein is CASSTGDSRYEQYF.

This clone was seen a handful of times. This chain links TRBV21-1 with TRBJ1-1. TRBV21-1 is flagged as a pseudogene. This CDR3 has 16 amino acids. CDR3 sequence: CASSKVARVGNTEAFF. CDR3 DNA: TGTGCCAGCAGCAAAGTAGCGAGGGTGGGGAACACTGAAGCTTTCTTT.

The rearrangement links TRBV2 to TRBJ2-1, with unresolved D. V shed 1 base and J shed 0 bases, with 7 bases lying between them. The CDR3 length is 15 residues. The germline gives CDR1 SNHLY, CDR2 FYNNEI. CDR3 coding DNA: TGTGCCAGCAGTGAAGGCGGAAGCTCCTACAATGAGCAGTTCTTC. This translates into CASSEGGSSYNEQFF.

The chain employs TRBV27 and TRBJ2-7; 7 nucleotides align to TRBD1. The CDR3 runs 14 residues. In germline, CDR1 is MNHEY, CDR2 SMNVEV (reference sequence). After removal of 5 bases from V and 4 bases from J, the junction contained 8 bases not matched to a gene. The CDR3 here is CASSRTGTAYEQYF. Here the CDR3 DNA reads TGTGCCAGCAGTCGCACCGGGACAGCTTACGAGCAGTACTTC.

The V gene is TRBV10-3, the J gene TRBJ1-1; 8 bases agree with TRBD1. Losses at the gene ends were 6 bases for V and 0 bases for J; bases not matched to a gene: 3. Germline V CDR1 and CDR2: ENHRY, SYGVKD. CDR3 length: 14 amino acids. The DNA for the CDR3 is TGTGCCATCAGACTACAGGGGGTGAACACTGAAGCTTTCTTT. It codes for CAIRLQGVNTEAFF.

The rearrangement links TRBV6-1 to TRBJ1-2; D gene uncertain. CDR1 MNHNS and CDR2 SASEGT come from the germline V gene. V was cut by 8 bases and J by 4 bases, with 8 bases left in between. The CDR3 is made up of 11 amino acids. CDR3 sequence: CASAGGYGYTF. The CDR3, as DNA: TGTGCCAGCGCCGGAGGCTATGGCTACACCTTC.

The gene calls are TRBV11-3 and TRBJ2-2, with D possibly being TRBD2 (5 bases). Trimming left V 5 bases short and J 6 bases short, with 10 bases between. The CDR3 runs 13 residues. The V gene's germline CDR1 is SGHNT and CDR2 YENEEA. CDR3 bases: TGTGCCAGCAGCATTAGCGTGTCCGGGGAGCTGTTTTTT. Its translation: CASSISVSGELFF.

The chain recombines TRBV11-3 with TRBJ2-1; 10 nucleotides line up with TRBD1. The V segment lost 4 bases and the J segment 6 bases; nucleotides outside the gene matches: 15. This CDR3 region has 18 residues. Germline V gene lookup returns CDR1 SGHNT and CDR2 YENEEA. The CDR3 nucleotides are TGTGCCAGCAGCTCGGACAGGGGGGGAAGGGGGGGGTTCAATGAGCAGTTCTTC. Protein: CASSSDRGGRGGFNEQFF.

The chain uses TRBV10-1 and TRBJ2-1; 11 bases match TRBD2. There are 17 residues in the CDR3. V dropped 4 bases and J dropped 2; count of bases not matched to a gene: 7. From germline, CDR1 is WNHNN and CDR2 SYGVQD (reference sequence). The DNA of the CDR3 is TGCGCCAGCAGTGGGGCTAGCGGGGGGTTCGCCTACAATGAGCAGTTCTTC. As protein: CASSGASGGFAYNEQFF.

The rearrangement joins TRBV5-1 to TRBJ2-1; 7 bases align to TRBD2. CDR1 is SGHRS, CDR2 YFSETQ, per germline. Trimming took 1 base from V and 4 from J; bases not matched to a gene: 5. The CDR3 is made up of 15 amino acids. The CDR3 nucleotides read TGCGCCAGCAGCTTGTTGGGGGAGGGTTACAATGAGCAGTTCTTC. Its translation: CASSLLGEGYNEQFF.

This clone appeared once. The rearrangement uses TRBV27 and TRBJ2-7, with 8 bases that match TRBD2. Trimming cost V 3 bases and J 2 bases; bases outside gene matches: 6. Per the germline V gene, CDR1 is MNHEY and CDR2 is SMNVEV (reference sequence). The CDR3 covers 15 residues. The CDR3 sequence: CASSLGGSGTYEQYF. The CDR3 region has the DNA TGTGCCAGCAGTTTGGGAGGTAGCGGGACCTACGAGCAGTACTTC.

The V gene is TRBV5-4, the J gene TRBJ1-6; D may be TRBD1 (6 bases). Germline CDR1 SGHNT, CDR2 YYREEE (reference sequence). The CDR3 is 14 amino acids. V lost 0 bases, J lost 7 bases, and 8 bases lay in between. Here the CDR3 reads CASSLDRANSPLHF. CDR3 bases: TGTGCCAGCAGCTTGGACAGGGCGAATTCACCCCTCCACTTT. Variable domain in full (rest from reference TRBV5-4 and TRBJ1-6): ETGVTQSPTHLIKTRGQQVTLRCSSQSGHNTVSWYQQALGQGPQFIFQYYREEENGRGNFPPRFSGLQFPNYSSELNVNALELDDSALYLCASSLDRANSPLHFGNGTRLTVT.

CDR3: CASSLPGQGATEAFF. CDR3 coding DNA: TGCGCCAGCAGCTTACCGGGACAGGGTGCAACCGAAGCTTTCTTT. V gene TRBV4-1 combines with J gene TRBJ1-1; TRBD1 agrees at 9 bases. The germline V gene has CDR1 MGHRA and CDR2 YSYEKL. The V and J ends lost 5 bases and 8 bases, in that order; junction bases with no gene match: 12. This CDR3 is 15 amino acids long.

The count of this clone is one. Here the CDR3 DNA reads TGTGCCAGAAGCTGGCCTACGTGGAGCTCCTATAATTCACCCCTCCACTTT. Its protein product is CARSWPTWSSYNSPLHF. This sequence joins TRBV5-3 and TRBJ1-6; no firm D call. TRBV5-3 qualifies as an ORF whose function is uncertain. The germline V and J ends were trimmed by 3 bases and 0 bases, with 13 bases remaining between them. The CDR3 runs to 17 residues.

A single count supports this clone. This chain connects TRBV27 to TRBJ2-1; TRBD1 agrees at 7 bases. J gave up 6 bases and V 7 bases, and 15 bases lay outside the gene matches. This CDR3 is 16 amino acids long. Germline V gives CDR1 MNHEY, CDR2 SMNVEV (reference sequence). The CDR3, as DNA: TGTGCCAGCACCTTTATTAGAGGGGGCACCGGCAATGAGCAGTTCTTC. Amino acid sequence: CASTFIRGGTGNEQFF.

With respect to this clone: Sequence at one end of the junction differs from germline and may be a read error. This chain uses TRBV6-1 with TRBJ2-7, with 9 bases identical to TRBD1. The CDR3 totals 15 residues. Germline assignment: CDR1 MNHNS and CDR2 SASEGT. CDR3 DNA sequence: TGTGTCAGCAGTGAAGCGGGGACAGGGCTCTACGAGCAGTACTTC. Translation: CVSSEAGTGLYEQYF.

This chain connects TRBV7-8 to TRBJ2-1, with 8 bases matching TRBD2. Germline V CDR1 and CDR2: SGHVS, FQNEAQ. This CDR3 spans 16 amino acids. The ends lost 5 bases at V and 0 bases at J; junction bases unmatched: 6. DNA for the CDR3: TGTGCCAGCAGCCCAATAGCGGGAAGCTCCTACAATGAGCAGTTCTTC. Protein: CASSPIAGSSYNEQFF.

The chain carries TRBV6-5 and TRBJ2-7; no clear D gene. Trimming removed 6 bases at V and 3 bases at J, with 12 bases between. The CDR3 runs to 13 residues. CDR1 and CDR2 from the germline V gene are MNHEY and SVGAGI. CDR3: CASSRGSFYEQYF. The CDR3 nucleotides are TGTGCCAGCAGCCGCGGCAGCTTCTACGAGCAGTACTTC.

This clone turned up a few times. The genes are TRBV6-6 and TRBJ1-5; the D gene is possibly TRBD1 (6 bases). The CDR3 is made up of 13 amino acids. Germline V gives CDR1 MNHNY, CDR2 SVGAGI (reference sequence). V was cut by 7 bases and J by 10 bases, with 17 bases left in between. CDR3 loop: CASTQGSTDPQHF. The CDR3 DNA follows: TGTGCCAGCACTCAGGGGTCGACAGACCCCCAGCATTTT.